This passage covers 5 T cell receptor beta chains from one sample sequenced in a study of blood T cell repertoires in COVID-19 (dated by TCRdb to the early 2020s). Library construction relied on the immunoSEQ multiplex PCR assay. Imported from immuneACCESS, the table was reduced by TCRdb to in-frame sequences with V and J called. These copies leave out some clones; in studies compared against another copy, an unresolved V gene accounts for under half, and the cause of the remainder is not known. This sample is represented by 110,000 to 150,000 clones; just over 85% of them were singletons. More than 3.5% of the sample belongs to the ten largest clones. Sequenced sample: PBMCs or T cells enriched from blood (not recorded which). All receptors derive from a man aged 50 or older who had recovered from COVID-19.

The chain is built from TRBV19 and TRBJ1-6; 9 nucleotides agree with TRBD1. CDR1 is LNHDA, CDR2 SQIVND, per germline (reference sequence). The ends lost 7 bases at V and 8 bases at J; junction bases unmatched: 6. This CDR3 contains 14 residues. The CDR3 bases are TGTGCCAGTACCCGGGACAGGGACCATTCACCCCTCCACTTT. This encodes CASTRDRDHSPLHF.

The chain carries TRBV7-2 and TRBJ1-2; a possible D gene is TRBD1 (6 bases). The CDR3 runs 14 residues. Germline CDR1 and CDR2: SGHTA and FQGNSA. Between the trimmed V and J ends, which lost 4 bases and 2 bases, there was a span of 11 bases. CDR3 in DNA: TGTGCCAGCAGCTCCAGGGACACAAACTATGGCTACACCTTC. This sequence encodes CASSSRDTNYGYTF.

The J gene is TRBJ1-4, the V gene TRBV18; 7 nucleotides match TRBD1. This CDR3 region has 16 residues. In germline, CDR1 is KGHSH, CDR2 LQKENI. V gave up 0 bases and J gave up 3 bases; unmatched junction bases: 4. DNA for the CDR3: TGTGCCAGCTCACCACCTAACAGGGGAGCTAATGAAAAACTGTTTTTT. It translates to CASSPPNRGANEKLFF.

The genes are TRBV19 and TRBJ1-5; D might be TRBD1 (5 bases). The V end lost 10 bases, the J end lost 0 bases, and 13 bases lay between the germline ends. CDR3 length: 14 residues. Germline CDR1 reads LNHDA; CDR2 reads SQIVND (reference sequence). DNA for the CDR3: TGTGCCACCGGGGGGGAATCTAGCAATCAGCCCCAGCATTTT. Amino acid sequence: CATGGESSNQPQHF.

The chain joins TRBV7-8 to TRBJ1-2; 10 positions match TRBD1. The CDR3 is 13 amino acids. The V gene's germline CDR1 is SGHVS and CDR2 FQNEAQ. Germline trimming cut 6 bases from V and 11 bases from J; bases unmatched to any gene: 9. The CDR3 DNA is TGTGCCAGCAGTCGGAATGACAGGGGGCGGTACACCTTC. It codes for CASSRNDRGRYTF.